This TCR beta chain emerged from a study of shared clonotypes between healthy human individuals. Some clones are missing from TCRdb's copy, which holds only in-frame ones; the method was immunoSEQ multiplex PCR. The sample records 560,000 or so clones, 95% to 97% being singletons. Naive CD8 cells lacked CD45RO, underwent positive selection for CCR7 and left out terminally differentiated effector memory CD45RA+ cells. Trimming cost V 5 bases and J 8 bases; bases outside gene matches: 11. The CDR3 consists of 15 residues. CDR1 and CDR2 from the germline V gene are SGHTA and FQGNSA. The chain carries TRBV7-2 and TRBJ2-1; 8 nucleotides line up with TRBD2. The sequenced sample was naive CD8+ T cells sorted from blood. The TCR sequence derives from a young woman in good health. CDR3 DNA: TGTGCCAGCAGCCCAGCTGGCGGGAGGAAGGATGAGCAGTTCTTC. It encodes CASSPAGGRKDEQFF.